The following is a TCR beta chain sequence with its context. Alongside a J-beta primer mix, a sample-barcoded 5' primer served in a second PCR lasting about 7 to 11 cycles. TCRdb ran MiXCR on the 5' RACE reads and lists one entry per CDR3 protein. The sample carries approximately 1,000,000 distinct CDR3 sequences, 30% to 40% recorded once. This CDR3 region has 11 residues. Looked up from germline, CDR1 is GTSNPN and CDR2 is SVGIG (reference sequence). The sample comes from a study of blood T cells in healthy people across ages. The sequence was obtained from a man younger than 35 in good health. Sequencing was performed on blood. The rearrangement joins TRBV30 to TRBJ2-4; TRBD1 is a possible D gene (5 bases). Gene TRBJ2-7 matches the end of the DNA better, so the J call may be wrong. CDR3 residues: CAWRTVNEQYF. The CDR3 nucleotides read TGTGCCTGGAGGACAGTAAACGAGCAGTACTTC.